This paragraph covers one T cell receptor (beta chain) sequence. The record originates from a study of blood T cell repertoires in COVID-19. Study information: Samples of COVID-19 (acute and convalescent) were obtained from the United States, Italy and Spain.

J lost 14 bases, V lost 8 bases, and 17 bases had no gene match. Germline values: CDR1 GTSNPN, CDR2 SVGIG (reference sequence). The CDR3 has 13 residues. TCRdb's copy holds only in-frame clones and misses some; the assay was immunoSEQ multiplex PCR. The profile covers some 140,000 clones, with 70% to 80% appearing a single time and 4.5% to 5% taken by the ten largest. Sequencing was performed on peripheral blood. This clonotype originated in a woman aged 70-85 years with COVID-19, enrolled during active disease. V usage is TRBV30 and J usage is TRBJ1-4; 7 bases line up with TRBD1. The CDR3 DNA reads as TGTGCCCTGGAGGGACAGCCCAAAGGGGGGCTGTTTTTT. As protein: CALEGQPKGGLFF. Full variable domain (rest looked up from reference TRBV30 and TRBJ1-4): SQTIHQWPATLVQPVGSPLSLECTVEGTSNPNLYWYRQAAGRGLQLLFYSVGIGQISSEVPQNLSASRPQDRQFILSSKKLLLSDSGFYLCALEGQPKGGLFFGSGTQLSVL.